Each of the 10 T cell receptor beta chains below was sequenced from the same sample in a study of technical replicates of blood from several donors (dated by TCRdb to the late 2010s). Preparation of the library involved the immunoSEQ multiplex PCR assay. TCRdb obtained this table from immuneACCESS and retained in-frame rearrangements with V and J assigned. These tables miss some clones; where compared with another copy, unresolved V genes account for less than half of the shortfall, and the remainder is unexplained. The table for this sample lists around 81,000 clones; about 94% of them were counted only once. Roughly 0.37% of the sample comes from the top ten. Sequencing used T cells isolated from PBMCs. These receptors came from a human donor in good health.

The chain has TRBV5-4 and TRBJ2-1; TRBD1 might be the D (6 bases). CDR1 SGHNT and CDR2 YYREEE come from the germline V gene (reference sequence). With 4 bases removed from V and 1 base from J, the gap between germline ends came to 15 bases. The CDR3 consists of 16 residues. The DNA for the CDR3 is TGTGCCAGCAGCGACAGGTTGAGTTCTTCCTACAATGAGCAGTTCTTC. Translating it yields CASSDRLSSSYNEQFF.

The rearrangement joins TRBV19 to TRBJ1-2, with TRBD1 matching 9 bases. The V segment lost 5 bases and the J segment 4 bases; nucleotides outside the gene matches: 8. CDR1 is LNHDA and CDR2 is SQIVND in the germline V gene (reference sequence). This CDR3 is built from 15 residues. CDR3 DNA sequence: TGTGCCAGTAGTTCTACAGGGGGCGCGGGCTATGGCTACACCTTC. Its protein product is CASSSTGGAGYGYTF.

V usage is TRBV10-3 and J usage is TRBJ2-5, with D possibly matching TRBD2 (6 bases). This CDR3 region has 16 residues. The germline CDR1 and CDR2 sequences are ENHRY and SYGVKD. The ends were cut back, 3 bases at V and 4 bases at J, with 18 bases in the middle. This CDR3 is CAISERRETNSETQYF. CDR3 sequence (DNA): TGTGCCATCAGTGAACGGCGGGAAACCAACTCAGAGACCCAGTACTTC.

V usage is TRBV11-2 and J usage is TRBJ2-1; possible D gene TRBD2, 5 bases. CDR3 length equals 13 residues. The V end lost 6 bases, the J end lost 0 bases, and 6 bases lay between the germline ends. Germline V gene data show CDR1 as SGHAT and CDR2 as FQNNGV. The chain's CDR3 is CASRSGSYNEQFF. As DNA, the CDR3 is TGTGCCAGCAGAAGCGGCTCCTACAATGAGCAGTTCTTC.

This sequence joins TRBV30 and TRBJ1-2; D is unclear. CDR1 and CDR2 (germline): GTSNPN, SVGIG (reference sequence). The length of the CDR3 is 13 residues. The V end was cut by 0 bases, the J end by 5 bases, with 10 bases between. The CDR3 region has the DNA TGTGCCTGGAGTGTAGGATCGGGATATGGCTACACCTTC. Amino acids: CAWSVGSGYGYTF.

The chain recombines TRBV5-1 with TRBJ2-1; TRBD1 aligns across 7 bases. CDR3 size: 16 residues. Trimming removed 5 bases from V and 2 bases from J; junction bases left unmatched: 10. The V gene's germline CDR1 is SGHRS and CDR2 YFSETQ. CDR3 nucleotide sequence: TGCGCCAGCAGTCAAATAACAGGGGCGGCCTACAATGAGCAGTTCTTC. It is translated as CASSQITGAAYNEQFF. The full variable domain, with the rest looked up from reference TRBV5-1 and TRBJ2-1, is KAGVTQTPRYLIKTRGQQVTLSCSPISGHRSVSWYQQTPGQGLQFLFEYFSETQRNKGNFPGRFSGRQFSNSRSEMNVSTLELGDSALYLCASSQITGAAYNEQFFGPGTRLTVL.

V and J are TRBV21-1 and TRBJ2-2; the table gives TRBD2 as D, unverified against the DNA. TRBV21-1 represents a pseudogene. The length of the CDR3 is 15 residues. The CDR3 loop is CASSTTGTDTGELFF. The CDR3 bases are TGTGCCAGCAGCACAACTGGGACTGACACCGGGGAGCTGTTTTTT.

The chain combines TRBV6-5 with TRBJ2-4; 7 bases line up with TRBD1. Losses at the gene ends were 2 bases for V and 6 bases for J; bases not matched to a gene: 10. This CDR3 comprises 16 residues. The germline gives CDR1 MNHEY, CDR2 SVGAGI. In DNA form, the CDR3 reads TGTGCCAGCAGTTACGCAATAGGGGGCAGGGTAAACATTCAGTACTTC. Translated: CASSYAIGGRVNIQYF.

The chain combines TRBV7-9 with TRBJ2-1; D is unresolved. Germline CDR1 SEHNR, CDR2 FQNEAQ (reference sequence). Trimming removed 1 base from V and 5 bases from J, with 6 bases in between. The CDR3 totals 13 residues. In nucleotides, the CDR3 is TGTGCCAGCAGCTTAGTCGAGAACAATGAGCAGTTCTTC. This codes for CASSLVENNEQFF.

The rearrangement links TRBV27 to TRBJ2-7, with TRBD2 matching over 9 bases. The ends lost 6 bases at V and 4 bases at J; junction bases unmatched: 7. CDR3 length: 14 amino acids. CDR1 is MNHEY and CDR2 is SMNVEV in the germline V gene (reference sequence). The CDR3 DNA is TGTGCCAGCAGCCGGGCTAGCGGGATATACGAGCAGTACTTC. It specifies CASSRASGIYEQYF.